This TCR beta chain was recovered during a study of T-cell reconstitution after alpha-beta-depleted transplantation in children. Study-wide results and caveats: Some patients' high day-60 TCRbeta diversity was attributed to recipient cells surviving conditioning. Hyperexpanded clones declined; after one year, newly produced T cells mostly supplied diversity.

In this sample, this clonotype turned up many times. What it recognizes is unknown. The CDR3 is 14 residues long. Trimming cost V 5 bases and J 2 bases; bases outside gene matches: 2. Per germline, CDR1 MGHDK and CDR2 SYGVNS. Using unique molecular identifiers, the investigators prepared the TCRbeta library. TCRdb independently ran MiXCR on the PCR reads; one entry per CDR3 protein. Of more than 85,000 distinct CDR3 sequences listed, 6% are singletons. The chain recombines TRBV25-1 with TRBJ2-1; TRBD2 aligns across 8 bases. The specimen comprised PBMCs, mostly from graft donor cells, sampled 60 days after TCRalphabeta/CD19-depleted stem cell transplant. This clonotype originated in a female patient aged 2-10 years who had a stem cell transplant for Fanconi anemia, so the T cells may come from the graft donor. The chain's CDR3 is CASSSGGPYNEQFF. The CDR3 DNA reads TGTGCCAGCAGTAGCGGGGGCCCCTACAATGAGCAGTTCTTC.